This T cell receptor (beta chain) was retrieved from a study of shared clonotypes between healthy human individuals. Findings and limits, study-wide: Memory subsets generally showed lower estimated richness than naive subsets.

The germline CDR1 and CDR2 sequences are LNHNV and YYDKDF (reference sequence). The CDR3 covers 16 residues. The V gene end was trimmed by 5 bases and the J gene end by 8 bases; junction bases not matched to a gene: 15. Only CD45RO-negative cells positively selected for CCR7 counted as naive CD8 cells, so terminally differentiated effector memory CD45RA+ cells were excluded. There were no recent acute infections or vaccinations among the donors, who were healthy HIV-negative adults. Generated by immunoSEQ multiplex PCR, the TCRdb table keeps only in-frame clones and is missing some. The top ten clones hold approximately 1.6% of a sample with a few million clones, over 85% of them seen once. Turning to this clone: Its cognate antigen is unknown.

The sample consisted of naive CD8+ T cells from PBMCs. The sequence was collected from a man aged 18 to 35 in good health. Some clones in this sample may be carry-over from other donors' samples. This rearrangement joins TRBV15 to TRBJ1-5, with TRBD1 matching 7 bases. CDR3 sequence: CATSRGTEDWGEPQHF. The CDR3 DNA reads TGTGCCACCAGCCGTGGGACAGAAGACTGGGGGGAGCCCCAGCATTTT.